Each of the 4 T cell receptor beta chains below was sequenced from the same sample in a study of cytomegalovirus exposure and HLA in healthy donors. The PCR was carried out with 60 Vbeta primers and 13 Jbeta primers. TCRdb's table, derived via immunoSEQ multiplex PCR, lists solely in-frame clones and lacks some. The sample records 120,000 or so clones, 15% to 20% being singletons. Sequencing was performed on PBMCs. The receptor source for this set is a female donor in good health and CMV-seropositive.

This chain uses TRBV5-6 with TRBJ2-1, with unresolved D. CDR3 length: 13 amino acids. From germline, CDR1 is SGHDT and CDR2 YYEEEE. Trimming stripped 0 bases from V and 5 bases from J, with 6 bases between. In DNA form, the CDR3 reads TGTGCCAGCAGCTTGGTGCGAAACAATGAGCAGTTCTTC. It yields the protein CASSLVRNNEQFF.

In this sample, this clone turned up a few times. This rearrangement joins TRBV4-3 to TRBJ2-3; 8 nucleotides agree with TRBD2. Unmatched junction bases numbered 3, after V lost 4 bases and J lost 0 bases. The germline V gene has CDR1 LGHNA and CDR2 YSLEER. CDR3 length equals 15 residues. CDR3 amino acids: CASSRAGDSTDTQYF. CDR3 DNA sequence: TGCGCCAGCAGCCGAGCGGGGGATAGCACAGATACGCAGTATTTT.

This clone appeared a few times. V is TRBV7-6 and J is TRBJ2-1; 13 nucleotides line up with TRBD2. V lost 5 bases to trimming and J lost 7 bases; unmatched junction nucleotides: 5. The germline V gene encodes CDR1 SGHVS and CDR2 FNYEAQ. The CDR3 totals 15 residues. The CDR3 loop reads CASSRTSGGSNEQFF. In DNA form, the CDR3 reads TGTGCCAGCAGCCGGACTAGCGGGGGCTCTAATGAGCAGTTCTTC.

This chain joins TRBV6-5 and TRBJ2-5; D gene ambiguous. The CDR3 is 14 amino acids. Trimming took 2 bases from V and 3 from J, leaving 10 bases between them. Germline values: CDR1 MNHEY, CDR2 SVGAGI. CDR3: CASSYLNSEETQYF. DNA of the CDR3: TGTGCCAGCAGTTACCTCAACAGTGAAGAGACCCAGTACTTC.